The 16 T cell receptor beta chains given below trace back to one sample, sequenced in a study of cytomegalovirus exposure and HLA in healthy donors. The PCR ran on 60 Vbeta and 13 Jbeta primers. The table came from immunoSEQ multiplex PCR; TCRdb's copy has only in-frame clones and leaves some out. Of about 180,000 clones listed, roughly 79% are singletons. Sequencing used PBMCs. All receptors derive from a male donor in good health and CMV-seronegative.

CDR3 bases: TGTGCCTGGAGTGCTGGTTCAGGCTACGAGCAGTACTTC. It is translated as CAWSAGSGYEQYF. The chain has TRBV30 and TRBJ2-7; D not certain. There are 13 residues in the CDR3. Germline V gene sequence: CDR1 GTSNPN, CDR2 SVGIG (reference sequence). V was trimmed by 1 base and J by 3 bases, leaving 10 bases between them.

The chain combines TRBV9 with TRBJ2-1; the match to TRBD2 covers 8 bases. The germline V gene has CDR1 SGDLS and CDR2 YYNGEE. V shed 4 bases, J shed 1 base, and the junction held 4 bases outside the gene matches. The CDR3 is made up of 15 amino acids. CDR3: CASSSGGASYNEQFF. DNA of the CDR3: TGTGCCAGCAGCTCCGGGGGGGCGTCCTACAATGAGCAGTTCTTC.

The chain couples TRBV9 to TRBJ1-1; 8 bases are a match to TRBD1. Germline assignment: CDR1 SGDLS and CDR2 YYNGEE. This CDR3 has 13 residues. Trimming cost V 4 bases and J 6 bases; bases outside gene matches: 5. The CDR3 nucleotides are TGTGCCAGCAGCCCAGGACAGGGCTCTGAAGCTTTCTTT. This gives the protein CASSPGQGSEAFF.

The chain uses TRBV30 and TRBJ2-5; 8 nucleotides align to TRBD1. Germline V CDR1 and CDR2: GTSNPN, SVGIG (reference sequence). CDR3 length equals 13 residues. V was clipped by 6 bases and J by 1 base; unmatched bases: 4. The CDR3 spells CACPGQVQETQYF. In nucleotides, the CDR3 is TGTGCCTGTCCGGGACAGGTCCAAGAGACCCAGTACTTC.

This chain connects TRBV5-1 to TRBJ1-3; no firm D call. The germline V gene has CDR1 SGHRS and CDR2 YFSETQ. Trimming took off 1 base at V and 3 bases at J, with 8 bases between the two ends. The CDR3 sequence is 14 residues long. The CDR3 loop reads CASSLYGFGNTIYF. The CDR3 bases are TGCGCCAGCAGCTTGTACGGGTTTGGAAACACCATATATTTT.

The chain couples TRBV7-9 to TRBJ1-5; 7 bases are a match to TRBD1. Germline V CDR1 and CDR2: SEHNR, FQNEAQ (reference sequence). Unmatched junction bases numbered 5, after V lost 5 bases and J lost 1 base. This CDR3 spans 15 amino acids. Here the CDR3 reads CASSTLTGSNQPQHF. The CDR3 DNA is TGTGCCAGCAGCACCCTGACAGGGAGCAATCAGCCCCAGCATTTT. The full variable domain, its missing parts supplied by reference TRBV7-9 and TRBJ1-5, is DTGVSQNPRHKITKRGQNVTFRCDPISEHNRLYWYRQTLGQGPEFLTYFQNEAQLEKSRLLSDRFSAERPKGSFSTLEIQRTEQGDSAMYLCASSTLTGSNQPQHFGDGTRLSIL.

This clone was seen only once. The chain joins TRBV27 to TRBJ1-5; 9 bases match TRBD1. The CDR3 sequence is 15 residues long. Germline V gene sequence: CDR1 MNHEY, CDR2 SMNVEV (reference sequence). Trimming took 6 bases from V and 1 from J; bases not matched to a gene: 4. The CDR3 loop reads CASRSGQGSNQPQHF. CDR3 coding DNA: TGTGCCAGCAGATCGGGACAGGGCAGCAATCAGCCCCAGCATTTT.

The rearrangement links TRBV7-9 to TRBJ1-4; D is possibly TRBD1 (5 bases). The CDR3 sequence is 12 residues long. V shed 4 bases and J shed 8 bases, with 8 bases lying between them. Per the germline V gene, CDR1 is SEHNR and CDR2 is FQNEAQ (reference sequence). In DNA form, the CDR3 reads TGTGCCAGCAGCTGGGGCACCGAAAAACTGTTTTTT. The encoded protein is CASSWGTEKLFF.

This sequence joins TRBV7-9 and TRBJ2-5, with D perhaps matching TRBD1 (6 bases). V shed 5 bases and J shed 5 bases, with 12 bases lying between them. Germline CDR1 SEHNR, CDR2 FQNEAQ (reference sequence). This CDR3 region has 13 residues. The CDR3 nucleotides read TGTGCCAGCAGCCCCCGACAGGCTGAGACCCAGTACTTC. It is translated as CASSPRQAETQYF.

The chain joins TRBV28 to TRBJ2-7; D is perhaps TRBD1 (6 bases). The ends were cut back, 6 bases at V and 4 bases at J, with 25 bases in the middle. The CDR3 has 17 residues. Germline lookup yields CDR1 MDHEN and CDR2 SYDVKM. CDR3 coding DNA: TGTGCCAGCAGCCCAGGGGCAGGGAACCCCCCTGGGTACGAGCAGTACTTC. Protein sequence: CASSPGAGNPPGYEQYF.

This clone was seen only a few times. This chain links TRBV19 with TRBJ2-7; TRBD1 matches 9 bases. CDR1 and CDR2 (germline): LNHDA, SQIVND (reference sequence). The CDR3 contains 14 residues. The J segment lost 2 bases and the V segment lost 7 bases, leaving 6 bases of the junction unmatched. CDR3 sequence: CASNTGGTTYEQYF. CDR3 DNA sequence: TGTGCCAGTAACACAGGGGGCACTACCTACGAGCAGTACTTC.

This clone was found a few times. V gene TRBV9 combines with J gene TRBJ1-5, with D unresolved. V was trimmed by 0 bases and J by 8 bases, leaving 15 bases between them. The CDR3 sequence is 15 residues long. Germline assignment: CDR1 SGDLS and CDR2 YYNGEE. The DNA for the CDR3 is TGTGCCAGCAGCGTAGGGCTCCGGGAGGGTGAGCCCCAGCATTTT. Its protein is CASSVGLREGEPQHF.

This clone was picked up a small number of times. This rearrangement joins TRBV6-1 to TRBJ1-1; perhaps TRBD1 as D (5 bases). Germline V CDR1 and CDR2: MNHNS, SASEGT. The CDR3 has 16 amino acids. The ends were cut back, 0 bases at V and 6 bases at J, with 17 bases in the middle. CDR3 in DNA: TGTGCCAGCAGTGAAGCACAATACAGGCCTGTCCCTGAAGCTTTCTTT. Its protein product is CASSEAQYRPVPEAFF.

The chain uses TRBV6-1 and TRBJ2-5; 12 nucleotides match TRBD2. The assigned J gene may be wrong: the sequence end matches TRBJ2-7 better. The germline gives CDR1 MNHNS, CDR2 SASEGT. CDR3 length: 14 amino acids. CDR3 sequence (DNA): TGTGCCAGCATCCGGACTAGCGGGATCTACGAGCAGTACTTC. Residues: CASIRTSGIYEQYF.

This rearrangement joins TRBV28 to TRBJ2-4; perhaps TRBD1 as D (6 bases). V was trimmed by 4 bases and J by 6 bases, leaving 19 bases between them. Germline V gene sequence: CDR1 MDHEN, CDR2 SYDVKM. The CDR3 sequence is 16 residues long. DNA for the CDR3: TGTGCCAGCAGTTCGCCAACTTGGACAGATTTAAACATTCAGTACTTC. Amino acids: CASSSPTWTDLNIQYF.

The V gene is TRBV9, the J gene TRBJ1-4; maybe TRBD1 (5 bases). V lost 4 bases and J lost 6, with 13 bases in between. The CDR3 spans 14 residues. Germline CDR1 is SGDLS and CDR2 is YYNGEE. The CDR3: CASSPDMKDEKLFF. DNA for the CDR3: TGTGCCAGCAGCCCGGACATGAAGGATGAAAAACTGTTTTTT.